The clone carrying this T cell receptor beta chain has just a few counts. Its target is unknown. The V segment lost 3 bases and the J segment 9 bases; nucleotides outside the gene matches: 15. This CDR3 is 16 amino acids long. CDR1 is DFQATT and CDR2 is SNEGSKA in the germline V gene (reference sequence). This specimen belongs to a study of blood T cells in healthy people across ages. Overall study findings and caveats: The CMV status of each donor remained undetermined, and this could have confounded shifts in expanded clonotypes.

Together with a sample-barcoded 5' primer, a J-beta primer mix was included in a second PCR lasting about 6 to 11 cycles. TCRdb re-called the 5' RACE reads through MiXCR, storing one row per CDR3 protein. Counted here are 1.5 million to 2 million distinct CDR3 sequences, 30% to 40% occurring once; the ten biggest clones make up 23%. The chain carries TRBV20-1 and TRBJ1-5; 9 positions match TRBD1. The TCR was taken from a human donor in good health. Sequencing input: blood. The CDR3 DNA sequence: TGCAGTGCTAGGGTAGCGGCCGGGACAGGGAAAAGGCCCCAGCATTTT. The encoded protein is CSARVAAGTGKRPQHF.